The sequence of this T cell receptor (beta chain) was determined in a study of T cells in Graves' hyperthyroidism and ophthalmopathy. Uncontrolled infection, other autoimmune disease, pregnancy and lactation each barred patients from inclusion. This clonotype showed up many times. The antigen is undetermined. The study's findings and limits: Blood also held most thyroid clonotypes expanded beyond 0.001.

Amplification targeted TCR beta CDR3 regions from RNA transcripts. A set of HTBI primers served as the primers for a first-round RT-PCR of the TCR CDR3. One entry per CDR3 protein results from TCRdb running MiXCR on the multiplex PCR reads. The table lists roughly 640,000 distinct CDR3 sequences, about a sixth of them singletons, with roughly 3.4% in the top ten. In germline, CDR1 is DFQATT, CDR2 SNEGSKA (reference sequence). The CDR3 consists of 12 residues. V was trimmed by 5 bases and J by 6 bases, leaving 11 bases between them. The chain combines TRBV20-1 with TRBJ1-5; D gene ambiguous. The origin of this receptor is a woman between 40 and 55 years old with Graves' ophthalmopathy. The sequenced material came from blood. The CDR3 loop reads CSADRESQPQHF. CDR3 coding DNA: TGCAGTGCTGATAGGGAAAGTCAGCCCCAGCATTTT.